This note documents a single T cell receptor (beta chain) sequence. Its target is not known. This record comes from a study of a mutant IDH1 vaccine in newly diagnosed glioma. Study overall: Administration of eight vaccinations to patients took place in weeks 1, 3, 5, 7, 11, 15, 19, 23. First vaccine doses came 4-6 weeks after radiotherapy alone, or with temozolomide cycles.

General study findings and limits: Any relationship between pseudoprogression and changes in top peripheral T cell clonotypes seemed absent. Vaccination elicited immune responses in around 92% of patients.

The time point denotes: week 23, last vaccination. Alongside topical imiquimod, each dose of vaccine comprised 300 ug of mutant IDH1 20-mer peptide. Sequenced by immunoSEQ multiplex PCR; TCRdb stores in-frame clones only, minus some. Of about 60,000 clones listed, around 86% are singletons. Per germline, CDR1 MRHNA and CDR2 SNTAGT. V shed 1 base and J shed 15 bases, with 16 bases lying between them. This CDR3 is 13 amino acids long. This rearrangement joins TRBV6-4 to TRBJ2-1; D gene uncertain. This clonotype originated in a man aged 35 to 55 with glioma. Sequenced here: PBMCs, sampled from a glioma patient whose treatment included an IDH1 peptide vaccine. CDR3 DNA sequence: TGTGCCAGCAGTGACTTTCCTGAAGGGAAGCGGTTCTTC. It specifies CASSDFPEGKRFF.